The 23 T cell receptor beta chains below come from one sample, sequenced in a study of T-cell reconstitution after alpha-beta-depleted transplantation in children. The TCRbeta library incorporated unique molecular identifiers. TCRdb recomputed calls from the PCR reads with MiXCR, one row per CDR3 protein. The table has about 600,000 distinct CDR3 sequences, 20% to 25% seen once. The specimen comprised PBMCs, mostly from graft donor cells, sampled 360 days after TCRalphabeta/CD19-depleted stem cell transplant. All receptors come from a boy under two years old who had a stem cell transplant for acute myeloid leukemia, so the T cells may come from the graft donor.

The chain combines TRBV14 with TRBJ2-2; 8 bases match TRBD2. With 4 bases clipped from V and 8 bases from J, the junction kept 15 bases outside the gene matches. The germline gives CDR1 SGHDN, CDR2 FVKESK. The CDR3 is made up of 17 amino acids. CDR3 bases: TGTGCCAGCAGCCCCCTTTGGGCGGGGGGCGAAACAGGGGAGCTGTTTTTT. This gives the protein CASSPLWAGGETGELFF. Full variable domain (rest looked up from reference TRBV14 and TRBJ2-2): EAGVTQFPSHSVIEKGQTVTLRCDPISGHDNLYWYRRVMGKEIKFLLHFVKESKQDESGMPNNRFLAERTGGTYSTLKVQPAELEDSGVYFCASSPLWAGGETGELFFGEGSRLTVL.

This clonotype was seen a few times. V and J are TRBV11-2 and TRBJ2-5; maybe TRBD1 (7 bases). The germline CDR1 and CDR2 sequences are SGHAT and FQNNGV. The CDR3 is 16 residues long. V was trimmed by 1 base and J by 2 bases, leaving 14 bases between them. CDR3 DNA: TGTGCCAGCAGCTTAGGGAGGGGGCCCTTTCAAGAGACCCAGTACTTC. Protein sequence: CASSLGRGPFQETQYF.

This clonotype appeared many times. The rearrangement joins TRBV6-1 to TRBJ2-5; no clear D gene. The CDR3 has 13 residues. Germline V CDR1 and CDR2: MNHNS, SASEGT. Trimming left V 7 bases short and J 3 bases short, with 12 bases between. CDR3 nucleotide sequence: TGTGCCAGCAAGTACGTGGCAGAAGAGACCCAGTACTTC. Translating it yields CASKYVAEETQYF.

The chain links TRBV7-2 to TRBJ1-5, with D tentatively TRBD1 (5 bases). In germline, CDR1 is SGHTA, CDR2 FQGNSA. The CDR3 has 13 residues. V lost 5 bases and J 4 bases, leaving 9 bases between the germline ends. The CDR3 DNA follows: TGTGCCAGCAGCGTGACAGTTAATCAGCCCCAGCATTTT. Translation: CASSVTVNQPQHF.

In its sample, this clonotype was seen many times. The J gene is TRBJ1-2, the V gene TRBV20-1, with TRBD1 as a possible D gene (5 bases). Trimming stripped 4 bases from V and 6 bases from J, with 15 bases between. Germline-derived CDR1 and CDR2 are DFQATT and SNEGSKA (reference sequence). This CDR3 spans 13 amino acids. CDR3 DNA: TGCAGTGCTAACGGCCCAGGGTACCATGGCTACACCTTC. Translating it yields CSANGPGYHGYTF.

This chain connects TRBV28 to TRBJ2-1; D unclear. Between the trimmed V and J ends, which lost 5 bases and 0 bases, there was a span of 11 bases. The CDR3 spans 15 residues. Germline CDR1 is MDHEN and CDR2 is SYDVKM. CDR3 sequence reads: CASSTASSSYNEQFF. Written as DNA, the CDR3 is TGTGCCAGCAGTACTGCCTCTAGCTCCTACAATGAGCAGTTCTTC.

This chain links TRBV27 with TRBJ2-5, with D hard to call. This CDR3 comprises 14 residues. Germline CDR1 reads MNHEY; CDR2 reads SMNVEV (reference sequence). The germline V and J ends were trimmed by 6 bases and 2 bases, with 13 bases remaining between them. The DNA for the CDR3 is TGTGCCAGCAGGGCATTGGCGGAGCAAGAGACCCAGTACTTC. It yields the protein CASRALAEQETQYF.

The genes are TRBV13 and TRBJ1-4; TRBD1 is a possible D gene (6 bases). The V and J ends lost 0 bases and 12 bases respectively, with 17 bases between them. The CDR3 runs to 15 residues. The germline V gene has CDR1 PRHDT and CDR2 FYEKMQ (reference sequence). The CDR3 loop is CASSLGPGTTRQLFF. The DNA for the CDR3 is TGTGCCAGCAGCTTAGGTCCCGGGACAACAAGGCAACTGTTTTTT. Variable domain in full (rest from reference TRBV13 and TRBJ1-4): AAGVIQSPRHLIKEKRETATLKCYPIPRHDTVYWYQQGPGQDPQFLISFYEKMQSDKGSIPDRFSAQQFSDYHSELNMSSLELGDSALYFCASSLGPGTTRQLFFGSGTQLSVL.

The rearrangement joins TRBV28 to TRBJ1-6, with D possibly matching TRBD1 (5 bases). V gave up 3 bases and J gave up 7 bases, with 10 bases separating them. CDR3 length: 14 residues. Germline V gene sequence: CDR1 MDHEN, CDR2 SYDVKM. Written as DNA, the CDR3 is TGTGCCAGCAGTTTGGCAGGGTCGAATTCACCCCTCCACTTT. Amino acids: CASSLAGSNSPLHF.

The table lists this clonotype with many counts. This chain connects TRBV7-9 to TRBJ2-7; no firm D call. The germline V gene encodes CDR1 SEHNR and CDR2 FQNEAQ (reference sequence). The CDR3 consists of 13 residues. Trimming took 5 bases from V and 6 from J, leaving 14 bases between them. The CDR3 DNA sequence: TGTGCCAGCAGCCCCGGTGGAAGTGGCGAGCAGTACGTC. This codes for CASSPGGSGEQYV.

CDR3 nucleotide sequence: TGCGCCAGCAGCCACCACCGTGCCTATGGCTACACCTTC. Translated, it gives CASSHHRAYGYTF. V gene TRBV4-3 combines with J gene TRBJ1-2; no reliable D call. Trimming took 3 bases from V and 4 from J, leaving 9 bases between them. The CDR3 totals 13 residues. CDR1 is LGHNA and CDR2 is YSLEER in the germline V gene.

This clonotype was counted many times. This rearrangement joins TRBV13 to TRBJ2-3; D might be TRBD2 (5 bases). V was shortened by 6 bases and J by 2 bases, with 15 bases between the two germline ends. Germline V gene sequence: CDR1 PRHDT, CDR2 FYEKMQ (reference sequence). This CDR3 region has 15 residues. The CDR3 DNA is TGTGCCAGCAGTCCTCGGACGGGATCCACAGATACGCAGTATTTT. It is translated as CASSPRTGSTDTQYF.

This clonotype was counted many times. This chain links TRBV7-2 with TRBJ2-2, with unresolved D. The V gene's germline CDR1 is SGHTA and CDR2 FQGNSA. Trimming took 3 bases from V and 4 from J, leaving 6 bases between them. The CDR3 covers 13 residues. In DNA, the CDR3 is TGTGCCAGCAGCTTTAAGAGCACCGGGGAGCTGTTTTTT. This codes for CASSFKSTGELFF.

The chain recombines TRBV5-1 with TRBJ2-5; tentatively, D is TRBD1 (6 bases). Germline lookup yields CDR1 SGHRS and CDR2 YFSETQ. V was cut by 4 bases and J by 0 bases, with 13 bases left in between. This CDR3 region has 15 residues. The CDR3, as DNA: TGCGCCAGCAGCCCATACTGGGACAACCAAGAGACCCAGTACTTC. As protein: CASSPYWDNQETQYF.

This clonotype was detected only a few times. The chain employs TRBV20-1 and TRBJ1-3; D remains ambiguous. This CDR3 region has 13 residues. Germline CDR1 and CDR2: DFQATT and SNEGSKA (reference sequence). The CDR3 protein is CSAHRAFGNTIYF. In DNA form, the CDR3 reads TGCAGCGCCCATCGCGCATTCGGAAACACCATATATTTT.

At least ten counts were recorded for this clonotype. V and J are TRBV7-2 and TRBJ2-7; 7 positions match TRBD1. CDR1 and CDR2 (germline): SGHTA, FQGNSA. The CDR3 contains 15 residues. J gave up 4 bases and V 6 bases, and 12 bases lay outside the gene matches. CDR3 DNA sequence: TGTGCCAGCAGATACAACCTAGGGACAGATTACGAGCAGTACTTC. Translating gives CASRYNLGTDYEQYF.

This clonotype was seen a handful of times. For the CDR3, the DNA is TGTGCCAGCAGCTTAGTCCCGCGGGGGAGAGTCCAAGAGACCCAGTACTTC. Translating it yields CASSLVPRGRVQETQYF. The rearrangement uses TRBV7-2 and TRBJ2-5; 7 bases fit TRBD2. The V gene end was trimmed by 1 base and the J gene end by 1 base; junction bases not matched to a gene: 9. This CDR3 has 17 amino acids. Germline CDR1 reads SGHTA; CDR2 reads FQGNSA. The complete variable domain, with remaining parts taken from reference TRBV7-2 and TRBJ2-5, reads GAGVSQSPSNKVTEKGKDVELRCDPISGHTALYWYRQSLGQGLEFLIYFQGNSAPDKSGLPSDRFSAERTGGSVSTLTIQRTQQEDSAVYLCASSLVPRGRVQETQYFGPGTRLLVL.

This chain uses TRBV12-3 or TRBV12-4 with TRBJ1-3; D gene uncertain. This CDR3 has 14 residues. V lost 8 bases and J 0 bases, leaving 11 bases between the germline ends. DNA of the CDR3: TGTGCCAGCCGCCTGACCTACTCTGGAAACACCATATATTTT. It is translated as CASRLTYSGNTIYF.

The chain combines TRBV6-2 or TRBV6-3 with TRBJ1-1; maybe TRBD1 (6 bases). The CDR3 is 14 amino acids. Germline loops: CDR1 MNHEY, CDR2 SVGEGT. V was trimmed by 6 bases and J by 1 base, leaving 12 bases between them. The CDR3 bases are TGTGCCAGCAGGCTGAGGACAGCGAACACTGAAGCTTTCTTT. This sequence encodes CASRLRTANTEAFF.

This clonotype has just a few counts. This rearrangement joins TRBV6-5 to TRBJ1-1; D perhaps matches TRBD1 (5 bases). V was clipped by 1 base and J by 1 base, with 10 bases between them. CDR1 MNHEY and CDR2 SVGAGI come from the germline V gene. CDR3 size: 15 residues. This chain's CDR3 is CASSYFRDSNTEAFF. DNA for the CDR3: TGTGCCAGCAGTTACTTTAGGGACTCGAACACTGAAGCTTTCTTT.

This clonotype was counted a single time. V gene TRBV28 combines with J gene TRBJ1-2; D not resolved. The CDR3 is 17 amino acids. CDR1 is MDHEN, CDR2 SYDVKM, per germline. The V gene lost 1 base and the J gene lost 1 base, with 16 bases spanning the gap. CDR3 coding DNA: TGTGCCAGCAGTTTATTAGCTGCTGGCTCCTATAACTATGGCTACACCTTC. Encoded protein: CASSLLAAGSYNYGYTF.

This rearrangement joins TRBV6-6 to TRBJ1-2; D might be TRBD1 (5 bases). Germline CDR1 reads MNHNY; CDR2 reads SVGAGI (reference sequence). The CDR3 loop spans 11 amino acids. V lost 5 bases, J lost 7 bases, and 8 bases lay in between. The CDR3 region has the DNA TGTGCCAGCAGTCGGGGACTTGGCTACACCTTC. The encoded protein is CASSRGLGYTF.

The chain employs TRBV18 and TRBJ2-5; D uncertain. Germline CDR1 and CDR2: KGHSH and LQKENI. CDR3 length: 17 residues. V lost 4 bases and J 4 bases, leaving 22 bases between the germline ends. CDR3 bases: TGTGCCAGCTCACTCACGACCGTCTTAGGCCCCCGAGAGACCCAGTACTTC. The encoded protein is CASSLTTVLGPRETQYF.